These T cell receptor beta chains were read from a single sample in a study of T cells in localized non-small cell lung cancer. Measured with immunoSEQ multiplex PCR; TCRdb has only the in-frame clones, and not every one. The sample includes about 24,000 clones, roughly 90% of them seen just once. Sequencing used peripheral blood, obtained before any cancer treatment. The receptors originated from a male donor aged 60 or older with stage I squamous cell lung carcinoma. The CDR3 runs from the conserved cysteine through the conserved F or W. D genes are given only for firm matches. Clone size appears in some rows only: once, few, many, or a class for an expanded clone.

>TRBJ1-5|TRBV7-9|TRBD1|-
CASSLARGTGGFSNQPQHF
TGTGCCAGCAGCTTAGCGAGGGGGACAGGGGGTTTCAGCAATCAGCCCCAGCATTTT
>TRBJ1-2|TRBV7-2|-|-
CASSFSRDDHTF
TGTGCCAGCAGCTTCTCACGGGATGATCACACCTTC
>TRBJ1-1|TRBV4-1|TRBD1|-
CASSLRTGDEAFF
TGCGCCAGCAGCCTCCGGACAGGAGACGAAGCTTTCTTT
>TRBJ2-2|TRBV30|-|-
CAWTGAGELFF
TGTGCCTGGACAGGGGCAGGCGAGCTGTTTTTT
>TRBJ2-3|TRBV7-6|TRBD1|-
CASSQAGQGADTQYF
TGTGCCAGCAGCCAGGCGGGACAGGGTGCAGATACGCAGTATTTT
>TRBJ2-2|TRBV7-2|-|once
CASSLARFTGELFF
TGTGCCAGCAGCTTAGCGCGATTCACCGGGGAGCTGTTTTTT
>TRBJ2-2|TRBV6-5|-|-
CASTPDSPGTGELFF
TGTGCCAGCACCCCCGACTCCCCTGGCACCGGGGAGCTGTTTTTT
>TRBJ1-2|TRBV18|TRBD1|-
CASSPSTGGDYGYTF
TGTGCCAGCTCACCGTCGACAGGGGGGGACTATGGCTACACCTTC
>TRBJ1-2|TRBV13|TRBD1|-
CASSYNRGTTLDGYTF
TGTGCCAGCAGCTACAACAGGGGAACTACCCTAGATGGCTACACCTTC
>TRBJ2-3|TRBV6-1|TRBD1|-
CASSARQGASSTDTQYF
TGTGCCAGCAGTGCGAGACAGGGCGCCTCTAGCACAGATACGCAGTATTTT
>TRBJ2-5|TRBV29-1|-|-
CSVEELPGETQYF
TGCAGCGTTGAAGAGCTCCCTGGGGAGACCCAGTACTTC
>TRBJ1-2|TRBV19|-|-
CASSPSRDYGYTF
TGTGCCAGTAGTCCATCCAGGGACTATGGCTACACCTTC
>TRBJ1-4|TRBV19|-|-
CASSLSKEKLFF
TGTGCCAGTAGTCTCAGCAAGGAAAAACTGTTTTTT
>TRBJ2-3|TRBV5-6|TRBD2|-
CASSFGSGRTDTQYF
TGTGCCAGCAGCTTTGGTAGCGGGCGTACAGATACGCAGTATTTT
>TRBJ2-7|TRBV7-6|-|-
CASSPQARYEGAYEQYF
TGTGCCAGCAGCCCCCAGGCCAGGTATGAAGGGGCCTACGAGCAGTACTTC
>TRBJ1-2|TRBV5-1|TRBD1|once
CASASAGGQGDGYTF
TGCGCCAGCGCCTCCGCTGGGGGACAGGGCGATGGCTACACCTTC
>TRBJ1-1|TRBV30|-|-
CAWSLGTGAFF
TGTGCCTGGAGTTTGGGGACCGGAGCTTTCTTT
>TRBJ2-7|TRBV6-5|TRBD1|-
CASCPQTGEYEQYF
TGTGCCAGCTGCCCCCAGACAGGGGAATACGAGCAGTACTTC
>TRBJ2-3|TRBV19|-|-
CASSSPHGGSDTQYF
TGTGCCAGTAGTTCCCCTCATGGGGGGTCAGATACGCAGTATTTT
>TRBJ2-5|TRBV19|TRBD2|-
CASSLGTTRPTTQYF
TGTGCCAGTAGCTTGGGGACTACCCGTCCTACGACCCAGTACTTC
>TRBJ2-5|TRBV9|TRBD2|-
CASSTTDLGLAGVETQYF
TGTGCCAGCAGCACCACGGATCTGGGACTAGCCGGAGTGGAGACCCAGTACTTC
>TRBJ2-2|TRBV6-4|-|-
CASSVTGTQITGELFF
TGTGCCAGCAGTGTGACCGGGACCCAAATCACCGGGGAGCTGTTTTTT
>TRBJ2-7|TRBV5-6|-|-
CASSSAVSLYEQYF
TGTGCCAGCAGCTCCGCCGTGTCCCTCTACGAGCAGTACTTC
>TRBJ2-7|TRBV7-2|TRBD2|-
CASSSGLAATYEQYF
TGTGCCAGCAGCTCCGGACTAGCGGCAACCTACGAGCAGTACTTC
>TRBJ2-1|TRBV2|TRBD2|-
CASTSGSYDEQFF
TGTGCCAGCACTAGCGGGAGCTACGATGAGCAGTTCTTC
>TRBJ2-1|TRBV9|-|-
CASSVEAYNEQFF
TGTGCCAGCAGCGTAGAGGCCTACAATGAGCAGTTCTTC
>TRBJ2-7|TRBV10-3|TRBD1|-
CAISGTAPSYEQYF
TGTGCCATCAGCGGGACAGCTCCCTCCTACGAGCAGTACTTC
>TRBJ1-5|TRBV19|TRBD1|-
CASSQQGANQPQHF
TGTGCCAGTAGTCAACAGGGGGCAAATCAGCCCCAGCATTTT
>TRBJ1-4|TRBV7-2|-|-
CASSLDRADEKLFF
TGTGCCAGCAGCTTAGATCGAGCAGACGAAAAACTGTTTTTT
>TRBJ2-5|TRBV6-5|-|-
CASSYASFQETQYF
TGTGCCAGCAGTTACGCCAGCTTCCAAGAGACCCAGTACTTC
>TRBJ1-1|TRBV9|-|-
CASSSHRDTEAFF
TGTGCCAGCAGCTCCCACAGGGACACTGAAGCTTTCTTT
>TRBJ2-1|TRBV5-7|TRBD2|-
CASSPLEGPGGANNEQFF
TGTGCCAGCAGCCCTCTCGAGGGGCCGGGGGGGGCCAACAATGAGCAGTTCTTC
>TRBJ2-7|TRBV4-3|-|-
CASSLGTEQYF
TGCGCCAGCAGCCTGGGAACCGAGCAGTACTTC
>TRBJ2-1|TRBV13|-|-
CASSLVSGGYNEQFF
TGTGCCAGCAGCTTGGTGTCAGGGGGGTACAATGAGCAGTTCTTC
>TRBJ1-2|TRBV21-1|-|-
CASRGQNYGYTF
TGTGCCAGCAGAGGACAGAACTATGGCTACACCTTC
>TRBJ2-1|TRBV29-1|TRBD1|-
CSGGGNRGVWNEQFF
TGCAGCGGCGGAGGTAACAGGGGGGTGTGGAATGAGCAGTTCTTC
>TRBJ1-5|TRBV28|TRBD1|-
CASSLGQITQPQHF
TGTGCCAGCAGTTTGGGACAGATCACCCAGCCCCAGCATTTT
>TRBJ1-1|TRBV7-6|-|-
CASSFGSNTEAFF
TGTGCCAGCAGCTTCGGGTCGAACACTGAAGCTTTCTTT
>TRBJ2-7|TRBV6-5|TRBD2|-
CASSSRDYSYEQYF
TGTGCCAGCAGCTCTCGGGACTATTCCTACGAGCAGTACTTC
>TRBJ1-1|TRBV6-6|TRBD1|-
CASTVNRGTEAFF
TGTGCCAGCACCGTGAACAGGGGAACGGAAGCTTTCTTT
>TRBJ2-3|TRBV5-5|-|-
CASSGQPSTDTQYF
TGTGCCAGCAGTGGACAGCCCAGCACAGATACGCAGTATTTT
>TRBJ1-6|TRBV7-3|TRBD1|-
CASSRTGINSPLHF
TGTGCCAGCAGCCGGACAGGGATTAATTCACCCCTCCACTTT
>TRBJ2-2|TRBV5-6|-|-
CASSWQGTGELFF
TGTGCCAGCAGCTGGCAGGGTACCGGGGAGCTGTTTTTT
>TRBJ2-3|TRBV2|TRBD2|-
CASRTSSTDTQYF
TGTGCCAGCAGGACTAGCTCCACAGATACGCAGTATTTT
>TRBJ2-7|TRBV6-1|-|-
CASSESYSSYEQYF
TGTGCCAGCAGTGAAAGTTACAGCTCCTACGAGCAGTACTTC
>TRBJ1-4|TRBV5-8|-|-
CASSLLENEKLFF
TGTGCCAGCAGCTTGTTGGAAAATGAAAAACTGTTTTTT